The clone carrying this TCR beta chain was counted only a few times. The data were obtained in a study of blood T cells in healthy people across ages. Then a second PCR, running roughly 7 to 11 cycles, was carried out with a sample-barcoded 5' primer and a J-beta primer mix. One entry per CDR3 protein, called by TCRdb with MiXCR from the 5' RACE reads. The table has about 680,000 distinct CDR3 sequences, approximately 50% seen once. Germline-derived CDR1 and CDR2 are LNHDA and SQIVND (reference sequence). The CDR3 extends over 13 amino acids. Trimming left V 3 bases short and J 1 base short, with 6 bases between.

The sample was blood. This receptor was identified in a woman between 55 and 75 years old in good health. The genes are TRBV19 and TRBJ1-1; no firm D call. This CDR3 is CASSIHKNTEAFF. CDR3 nucleotides: TGTGCCAGTAGTATCCACAAGAACACTGAAGCTTTCTTT.